The sequence of this T cell receptor beta chain was determined in a study of neurological immune-mediated disorders. Study context: In a group of approximately 35 multiple sclerosis patients, 31 had the relapsing-remitting type and 3 had the secondary progressive type. Study-wide findings and caveats: The most TCR clonal expansion was seen in HTLV-1-associated myelopathy, whereas the least was seen in multiple sclerosis, below the level in healthy controls.

In this sample, this clonotype turned up many times. The target antigen is unknown. Template-switch 5'RACE cDNA synthesis added a 10-nucleotide unique molecular identifier. Sequencing of 15-18 subjects in each run yielded over 190 million TCR-beta sequences. TCRdb analysed the 5' RACE reads with MiXCR anew, one entry per CDR3 protein. The table records some 46,000 distinct CDR3 sequences, around 4.5% of them present only once. The CDR3 covers 13 residues. The germline V gene encodes CDR1 ENHRY and CDR2 SYGVKD. V lost 6 bases and J lost 0, with 9 bases in between. This clonotype was sampled from an older woman with multiple sclerosis. This chain connects TRBV10-3 to TRBJ2-7; unclear D gene. What was sequenced was PBMCs. The CDR3 protein is CAIRSISSYEQYF. CDR3 DNA sequence: TGTGCCATCAGGTCTATAAGCTCCTACGAGCAGTACTTC.